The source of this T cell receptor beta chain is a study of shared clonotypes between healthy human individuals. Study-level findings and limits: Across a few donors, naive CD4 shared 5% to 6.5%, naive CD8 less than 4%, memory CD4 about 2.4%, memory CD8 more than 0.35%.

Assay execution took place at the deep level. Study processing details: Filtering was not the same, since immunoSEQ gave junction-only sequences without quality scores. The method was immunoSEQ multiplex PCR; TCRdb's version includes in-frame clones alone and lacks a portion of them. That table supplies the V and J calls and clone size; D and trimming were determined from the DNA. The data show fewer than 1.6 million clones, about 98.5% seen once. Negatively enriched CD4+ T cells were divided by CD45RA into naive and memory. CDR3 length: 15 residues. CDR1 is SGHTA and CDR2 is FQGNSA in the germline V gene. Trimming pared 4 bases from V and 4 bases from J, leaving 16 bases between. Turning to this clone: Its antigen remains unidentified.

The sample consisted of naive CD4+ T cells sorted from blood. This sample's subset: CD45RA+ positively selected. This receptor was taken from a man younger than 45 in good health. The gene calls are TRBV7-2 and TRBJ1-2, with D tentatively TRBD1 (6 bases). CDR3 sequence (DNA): TGTGCCAGCAGCTATGCCGGGACAAGAGGCTATGGCTACACCTTC. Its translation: CASSYAGTRGYGYTF.